This entry lists 27 T cell receptor beta chains sequenced from one sample in a study of cytomegalovirus exposure and HLA in healthy donors. It was with 60 Vbeta and 13 Jbeta primers that the PCR ran. Data came from immunoSEQ multiplex PCR; TCRdb stores just in-frame clones and leaves some out. The sample records 120,000 or so clones, less than 85% being singletons. Sample: PBMCs. Every receptor here comes from a female donor in good health and CMV-seronegative.

The V call is TRBV6-5, the J call TRBJ1-3; TRBD1 aligns across 10 bases. This CDR3 region has 15 residues. V trimming: 6 bases; J trimming: 3 bases; junction bases outside the gene matches: 5. Germline CDR1 MNHEY, CDR2 SVGAGI. The CDR3 here is CASRRDRGGGNTIYF. As DNA, the CDR3 is TGTGCCAGCAGAAGGGACAGGGGTGGTGGAAACACCATATATTTT.

The CDR3 nucleotides read TGTGCCAGCTCACCCCGGGAGGGTGAGTACGAGCAGTACTTC. Its protein product is CASSPREGEYEQYF. The chain recombines TRBV18 with TRBJ2-7; 8 bases are a match to TRBD2. Germline V gene sequence: CDR1 KGHSH, CDR2 LQKENI. The J segment lost 4 bases and the V segment lost 3 bases, leaving 5 bases of the junction unmatched. This CDR3 is built from 14 residues.

The chain employs TRBV12-5 and TRBJ2-3; D might be TRBD1 (5 bases). The CDR3 length is 14 residues. V lost 5 bases, J lost 2 bases, and 11 bases lay in between. The germline CDR1 and CDR2 sequences are LGHNT and FRNRAP. The CDR3 bases are TGTGCTAGTGGTCCTCCCAGGGCCACAGATACGCAGTATTTT. Its protein is CASGPPRATDTQYF.

V is TRBV19 and J is TRBJ2-5; 7 bases agree with TRBD2. The CDR3 is made up of 15 amino acids. CDR1 is LNHDA and CDR2 is SQIVND in the germline V gene (reference sequence). J was trimmed by 0 bases and V by 7 bases; bases with no gene match: 8. The CDR3 DNA reads TGTGCCAGTAATCGTGTCAGCGGGAACCAAGAGACCCAGTACTTC. Protein: CASNRVSGNQETQYF.

The chain has TRBV10-3 and TRBJ2-7; D is perhaps TRBD1 (5 bases). This CDR3 spans 15 amino acids. V lost 0 bases and J 6 bases, leaving 15 bases between the germline ends. Per the germline V gene, CDR1 is ENHRY and CDR2 is SYGVKD. CDR3 sequence (DNA): TGTGCCATCAGTGAGTCGGGGTGGCGGCAGGGCGAGCAGTACTTC. It is translated as CAISESGWRQGEQYF.

This clone was seen a handful of times. Within the sample, other DNA sequences also encode this same CDR3. The chain uses TRBV7-2 and TRBJ1-2; D remains unclear. CDR3 length equals 14 residues. Germline CDR1 and CDR2: SGHTA and FQGNSA. V lost 5 bases and J lost 0, with 10 bases in between. The CDR3 bases are TGTGCCAGCAGCCTATCTGGAGCTAACTATGGCTACACCTTC. Its protein is CASSLSGANYGYTF.

The chain couples TRBV2 to TRBJ1-4; 10 bases line up with TRBD1. Per the germline V gene, CDR1 is SNHLY and CDR2 is FYNNEI. V trimming: 9 bases; J trimming: 7 bases; junction bases outside the gene matches: 5. The CDR3 contains 13 residues. The CDR3 nucleotides read TGTGCCAGTTACCGGGACAGGGGTGAAAAACTGTTTTTT. Encoded protein: CASYRDRGEKLFF.

The chain carries TRBV7-3 and TRBJ2-5, with 8 bases aligning to TRBD2. This CDR3 region has 14 residues. Germline trimming cut 5 bases from V and 5 bases from J; bases unmatched to any gene: 7. The germline V gene encodes CDR1 SGHTA and CDR2 FQGTGA. The chain's CDR3 is CASSVAGGRETQYF. CDR3 DNA sequence: TGTGCCAGCAGCGTGGCGGGGGGACGGGAGACCCAGTACTTC.

V usage is TRBV7-9 and J usage is TRBJ1-3; no clear D gene. The V end lost 3 bases, the J end lost 5 bases, and 8 bases lay between the germline ends. Germline assignment: CDR1 SEHNR and CDR2 FQNEAQ (reference sequence). The CDR3 is made up of 13 amino acids. CDR3 protein: CASSFTVRNTIYF. For the CDR3, the DNA is TGTGCCAGCAGCTTCACAGTAAGAAACACCATATATTTT.

The chain combines TRBV14 with TRBJ1-1; unclear D gene. Trimming cost V 0 bases and J 10 bases, with 12 bases left between them. Germline values: CDR1 SGHDN, CDR2 FVKESK. The CDR3 spans 13 residues. The CDR3 sequence: CASSQEEILGAFF. Here the CDR3 DNA reads TGTGCCAGCAGCCAAGAAGAGATTCTTGGAGCTTTCTTT.

The chain carries TRBV5-4 and TRBJ1-2; maybe TRBD1 (5 bases). Trimming took off 4 bases at V and 0 bases at J, with 13 bases between the two ends. This CDR3 has 15 amino acids. CDR1 SGHNT and CDR2 YYREEE come from the germline V gene (reference sequence). This CDR3 is CASSRPDTTNYGYTF. In DNA form, the CDR3 reads TGTGCCAGCAGCCGTCCGGACACGACTAACTATGGCTACACCTTC.

On this clone: One end of the junction is discordant with germline, which a read error may explain. V usage is TRBV7-9 and J usage is TRBJ2-1; perhaps TRBD2 as D (5 bases). Germline V gene sequence: CDR1 SEHNR, CDR2 FQNEAQ (reference sequence). The CDR3 consists of 11 residues. CDR3 in DNA: TGTTCCAGCAGCTTTGACGGGAAAGTGTTCTTC. Amino acid sequence: CSSSFDGKVFF.

This chain connects TRBV5-4 to TRBJ1-4; D unresolved. The CDR3 runs to 16 residues. CDR1 is SGHNT and CDR2 is YYREEE in the germline V gene (reference sequence). V dropped 1 base and J dropped 5 bases, with 15 bases sitting between them. The CDR3 DNA sequence: TGTGCCAGCAGCTTGCGGTCCGAGGGCTTGAATGAAAAACTGTTTTTT. Protein product: CASSLRSEGLNEKLFF.

V and J are TRBV11-2 and TRBJ2-1, with 9 bases fitting TRBD2. The V and J ends lost 1 base and 5 bases, in that order; junction bases with no gene match: 3. Per germline, CDR1 SGHAT and CDR2 FQNNGV. CDR3 length: 15 residues. CDR3 in DNA: TGTGCCAGCAGCTTAGGGGCGGGGGGGAACAATGAGCAGTTCTTC. This codes for CASSLGAGGNNEQFF. The variable domain in full, with the rest retrieved from reference TRBV11-2 and TRBJ2-1, is EAGVAQSPRYKIIEKRQSVAFWCNPISGHATLYWYQQILGQGPKLLIQFQNNGVVDDSQLPKDRFSAERLKGVDSTLKIQPAKLEDSAVYLCASSLGAGGNNEQFFGPGTRLTVL.

The chain uses TRBV7-9 and TRBJ2-7; 7 bases are shared with TRBD2. J lost 0 bases, V lost 6 bases, and 5 bases had no gene match. The CDR3 has 14 amino acids. Germline V gene data show CDR1 as SEHNR and CDR2 as FQNEAQ (reference sequence). For the CDR3, the DNA is TGTGCCAGCAGTTCAAGCGGGACCTCCTACGAGCAGTACTTC. This codes for CASSSSGTSYEQYF.

Here the CDR3 reads CASSHRLAGGLDTQYF. The CDR3, as DNA: TGTGCCAGCAGCCACAGACTAGCGGGAGGTTTAGATACGCAGTATTTT. The chain couples TRBV7-2 to TRBJ2-3; 13 bases match TRBD2. Germline loops: CDR1 SGHTA, CDR2 FQGNSA. The CDR3 is 16 amino acids. V was clipped by 5 bases and J by 5 bases; unmatched bases: 7.

In DNA form, the CDR3 reads TGTGCCAGCAGCGGATTTAGCGGAGGGGCCACCGGGGAGCTGTTTTTT. Amino acid sequence: CASSGFSGGATGELFF. The J gene is TRBJ2-2, the V gene TRBV9, with a possible D match to TRBD2 (6 bases). CDR1 and CDR2 from the germline V gene are SGDLS and YYNGEE. V was clipped by 3 bases and J by 4 bases, with 16 bases between them. The length of the CDR3 is 16 residues.

This clone was recorded a few times. This chain connects TRBV5-4 to TRBJ2-7, with 9 bases lining up with TRBD1. The CDR3 consists of 13 residues. The germline V gene has CDR1 SGHNT and CDR2 YYREEE (reference sequence). The V segment lost 4 bases and the J segment 4 bases; nucleotides outside the gene matches: 3. The CDR3 DNA is TGTGCCAGCAGCCGGGACAGGGCTTACGAGCAGTACTTC. Translation gives CASSRDRAYEQYF.

The chain has TRBV18 and TRBJ2-7; 7 bases are shared with TRBD1. J lost 4 bases, V lost 2 bases, and 2 bases had no gene match. Germline values: CDR1 KGHSH, CDR2 LQKENI. This CDR3 spans 13 amino acids. CDR3 residues: CASSPRDSYEQYF. The DNA of the CDR3 is TGTGCCAGCTCACCAAGGGACAGTTACGAGCAGTACTTC.

The genes are TRBV19 and TRBJ1-1, with 8 positions matching TRBD1. J gave up 8 bases and V 4 bases, and 9 bases lay outside the gene matches. The CDR3 runs 14 residues. CDR1 and CDR2 from the germline V gene are LNHDA and SQIVND (reference sequence). The CDR3 DNA is TGTGCCAGTAGTACCGGACAGGGAAGTTCAGAAGCTTTCTTT. Amino acid sequence: CASSTGQGSSEAFF.

This chain joins TRBV4-1 and TRBJ2-3, with 11 bases aligning to TRBD2. The CDR3 extends over 18 amino acids. V shed 3 bases and J 8 bases; nucleotides not matched to a gene: 16. CDR1 and CDR2 (germline): MGHRA, YSYEKL. For the CDR3, the DNA is TGCGCCAGCAGCCACATCGATATGGGACTAGCGGCGGGGGGTACGCAGTATTTT. Protein: CASSHIDMGLAAGGTQYF.

The chain is built from TRBV7-9 and TRBJ2-7, with a weak D call TRBD1 (6 bases). The CDR3 contains 13 residues. The V and J ends lost 5 bases and 7 bases respectively, with 15 bases between them. CDR1 is SEHNR and CDR2 is FQNEAQ in the germline V gene (reference sequence). DNA for the CDR3: TGTGCCAGCAGCCCATCACGGGACACTGAGCAGTACTTC. Its protein product is CASSPSRDTEQYF.

The chain links TRBV27 to TRBJ2-7; 8 bases map to TRBD1. The ends lost 5 bases at V and 6 bases at J; junction bases unmatched: 12. Germline assignment: CDR1 MNHEY and CDR2 SMNVEV (reference sequence). This CDR3 comprises 15 residues. CDR3 coding DNA: TGTGCCAGCAGTAAGCGACAGGGGTCTTTCGGCGAGCAGTACTTC. This codes for CASSKRQGSFGEQYF.

The chain is built from TRBV28 and TRBJ1-1; TRBD1 is a possible D gene (6 bases). V was trimmed by 5 bases and J by 1 base, leaving 17 bases between them. The CDR3 sequence is 16 residues long. CDR1 is MDHEN and CDR2 is SYDVKM in the germline V gene. The CDR3 DNA sequence: TGTGCCAGCAGTCCCAGGCTGGGCAGGGGGAACACTGAAGCTTTCTTT. Its protein product is CASSPRLGRGNTEAFF.

The gene calls are TRBV18 and TRBJ2-1, with 9 bases that match TRBD1. The V gene's germline CDR1 is KGHSH and CDR2 LQKENI. This CDR3 comprises 15 residues. Unmatched junction bases numbered 6, after V lost 2 bases and J lost 7 bases. CDR3 nucleotides: TGTGCCAGCTCACCAACCGCCGGGACAGGGAATGAGCAGTTCTTC. This encodes CASSPTAGTGNEQFF.

This chain joins TRBV9 and TRBJ2-2; TRBD1 matches 12 bases. V shed 4 bases, J shed 7 bases, and the junction held 14 bases outside the gene matches. Germline V lookup: CDR1 SGDLS, CDR2 YYNGEE. The CDR3 covers 18 residues. The CDR3 sequence is CASSPFGEGQGAFGELFF. In nucleotides, the CDR3 is TGTGCCAGCAGCCCCTTTGGGGAGGGACAGGGGGCGTTCGGGGAGCTGTTTTTT.

The chain links TRBV5-1 to TRBJ2-3, with a weak D call TRBD2 (6 bases). The CDR3 has 13 residues. Trimming removed 3 bases from V and 5 bases from J, with 10 bases in between. From germline, CDR1 is SGHRS and CDR2 YFSETQ. CDR3 nucleotide sequence: TGCGCCAGCAGCTCCGGGAGACGAGATACGCAGTATTTT. It encodes CASSSGRRDTQYF. The entire variable domain, with the rest obtained from reference TRBV5-1 and TRBJ2-3, is as follows: KAGVTQTPRYLIKTRGQQVTLSCSPISGHRSVSWYQQTPGQGLQFLFEYFSETQRNKGNFPGRFSGRQFSNSRSEMNVSTLELGDSALYLCASSSGRRDTQYFGPGTRLTVL.